A selection of T cell receptor beta chains follows, all from one sample in a study of blood T cell repertoires in COVID-19. Using immunoSEQ multiplex PCR, the repertoire was profiled, and TCRdb retains in-frame clones only, with some absent. This sample has about 180,000 clones, with 80% to 90% found just once. The sequencing input was peripheral blood. The source is a man aged 40-55 years with active or convalescent COVID-19. Both conserved end residues are trimmed from each CDR3.

CDR3	V	J
ASSYLAESGANVLT	TRBV6-2/TRBV6-3	TRBJ2-6
ASSIGTSGASYNEQF	TRBV19	TRBJ2-1
ASSHGGGQETQY	TRBV3-1/TRBV3-2	TRBJ2-5
ASSLGGPTNEKLF	TRBV7-6	TRBJ1-4
ASSIATGVELF	TRBV19	TRBJ2-2
SVATGGNEQF	TRBV29-1	TRBJ2-1
SARQGNTIY	TRBV20-1	TRBJ1-3
ASEGQGLYGYT	TRBV6-5	TRBJ1-2
ASSPSDRARDTQY	TRBV5-1	TRBJ2-3
ASSINRGARYGYT	TRBV19	TRBJ1-2
SVGGFNYGYT	TRBV29-1	TRBJ1-2
ASSLASGGSTSPLH	TRBV5-1	TRBJ1-6
ASSFGAGITDTQY	TRBV28	TRBJ2-3
ASSQDGTGVEY	TRBV4-2	TRBJ2-7
ASSQAAGAGTDTQY	TRBV4-2	TRBJ2-3
ASSSLGGRTNEQF	TRBV7-9	TRBJ2-1
ASSSGQLPYGYT	TRBV28	TRBJ1-2
ASSLRADTGHEKLF	TRBV5-1	TRBJ1-4
ASSYGAGGKAF	TRBV6-5	TRBJ1-1
ASSLGGAGGSTDTQY	TRBV11-2	TRBJ2-3
ASSEGQGPYGYT	TRBV11-2	TRBJ1-2
ASPPTPGKEGSPLH	TRBV2	TRBJ1-6
ASSPFPGYSGNTIY	TRBV27	TRBJ1-3
ASSQGWGDTYEQY	TRBV4-3	TRBJ2-7
ASSPGQYYGYT	TRBV28	TRBJ1-2
ASTSDRDRDQPQH	TRBV3-1/TRBV3-2	TRBJ1-5
AWRRSWNTEAF	TRBV30	TRBJ1-1
ASSQVGQGTTEAF	TRBV4-2	TRBJ1-1
ASSFRSYGYT	TRBV19	TRBJ1-2
TSSQVRRGYLTDTQY	TRBV1	TRBJ2-3
ASSSPPGGNEQF	TRBV5-1	TRBJ2-1
ASSSYSGNTIY	TRBV6-2/TRBV6-3	TRBJ1-3
ASRTGQTSSYNEQF	TRBV7-9	TRBJ2-1
ASSFADFSSYNEQF	TRBV5-4	TRBJ2-1
ASGDHSGTGVTEAF	TRBV12-5	TRBJ1-1
ASSIDRNTEAF	TRBV12-3/TRBV12-4	TRBJ1-1
SASRGLAPNTGELF	TRBV20-1	TRBJ2-2
ASSVVTGVTEAF	TRBV9	TRBJ1-1
ASSYKQGARTGELF	TRBV6-2/TRBV6-3	TRBJ2-2
SVEERQVPNYGYT	TRBV29-1	TRBJ1-2
SVRERSAAYEQY	TRBV29-1	TRBJ2-7
ASSRGTVDGYT	TRBV3-1/TRBV3-2	TRBJ1-2
ASSVGPRSENEQF	TRBV11-2	TRBJ2-1
ASTTDRANYGYT	TRBV5-1	TRBJ1-2
ATSDKNKNYGYT	TRBV5-6	TRBJ1-2
ASSPRVDEQY	TRBV13	TRBJ2-7
SVDRRQGTYGYT	TRBV29-1	TRBJ1-2
ASSIGTASTDTQY	TRBV18	TRBJ2-3